One sample yielded the 21 T cell receptor beta chains listed below, sequenced in a study of untreated major depressive disorder. Clones were read by immunoSEQ multiplex PCR, and TCRdb kept only the in-frame ones, dropping some. The repertoire holds about 18,000 clones, with 85% as singletons. Sequenced material: CD4+ T cells from PBMCs. The receptor set was obtained from a woman in her twenties or thirties in good health.

The chain combines TRBV15 with TRBJ2-7; 9 bases agree with TRBD1. Germline V lookup: CDR1 LNHNV, CDR2 YYDKDF (reference sequence). This CDR3 has 17 amino acids. Germline trimming cut 0 bases from V and 2 bases from J; bases unmatched to any gene: 8. The CDR3 is CATSRDGYRDRAYEQYF. CDR3 sequence (DNA): TGTGCCACCAGCAGAGATGGGTACCGGGACAGGGCCTACGAGCAGTACTTC.

V is TRBV6-1 and J is TRBJ2-7, with 8 nucleotides matching TRBD1. The germline CDR1 and CDR2 sequences are MNHNS and SASEGT. There are 14 residues in the CDR3. V dropped 8 bases and J dropped 2; count of bases not matched to a gene: 8. The DNA of the CDR3 is TGTGCCAGCCATCTGACAGGGGCCGCCTACGAGCAGTACTTC. Its protein product is CASHLTGAAYEQYF.

CDR3 DNA: TGCGCCAGCAGTTACCTCAGCGGGAGCTACGAGCAGTACTTC. It yields the protein CASSYLSGSYEQYF. This sequence joins TRBV5-1 and TRBJ2-7; 8 bases fit TRBD2. The CDR3 runs 14 residues. Trimming took 5 bases from V and 3 from J; bases not matched to a gene: 7. Germline V gene data show CDR1 as SGHRS and CDR2 as YFSETQ.

The chain links TRBV28 to TRBJ1-5; 9 bases map to TRBD1. Germline V lookup: CDR1 MDHEN, CDR2 SYDVKM. J lost 4 bases, V lost 6 bases, and 7 bases had no gene match. CDR3 length: 15 amino acids. The CDR3 nucleotides read TGTGCCAGCAGGAGAGCCGGGACAGGGAATCAGCCCCAGCATTTT. It codes for CASRRAGTGNQPQHF. The variable domain in full, completed from reference TRBV28 and TRBJ1-5, reads DVKVTQSSRYLVKRTGEKVFLECVQDMDHENMFWYRQDPGLGLRLIYFSYDVKMKEKGDIPEGYSVSREKKERFSLILESASTNQTSMYLCASRRAGTGNQPQHFGDGTRLSIL.

The chain combines TRBV4-1 with TRBJ1-5, with D perhaps matching TRBD1 (5 bases). Germline V lookup: CDR1 MGHRA, CDR2 YSYEKL. This CDR3 contains 16 residues. Trimming stripped 3 bases from V and 2 bases from J, with 14 bases between. CDR3 in amino acids: CASSHPGGERNQPQHF. The DNA of the CDR3 is TGCGCCAGCAGCCACCCTGGGGGGGAGCGCAATCAGCCCCAGCATTTT.

The chain uses TRBV28 and TRBJ1-5, with 7 bases matching TRBD1. The germline V gene encodes CDR1 MDHEN and CDR2 SYDVKM. Unmatched junction bases numbered 14, after V lost 6 bases and J lost 0 bases. The CDR3 totals 18 residues. The CDR3, as DNA: TGTGCCAGCAGCCGCTACCTGGGGACAGATTATAGCAATCAGCCCCAGCATTTT. Translated, it gives CASSRYLGTDYSNQPQHF.

The rearrangement links TRBV2 to TRBJ2-5, with D possibly TRBD2 on 5 matching bases. Between the trimmed V and J ends, which lost 6 bases and 2 bases, there was a span of 16 bases. This CDR3 is 15 amino acids long. The germline CDR1 and CDR2 sequences are SNHLY and FYNNEI. CDR3 sequence reads: CASRLLGIPQETQYF. The CDR3 nucleotides read TGTGCCAGCAGGTTACTAGGGATCCCTCAAGAGACCCAGTACTTC.

The V gene is TRBV18, the J gene TRBJ2-7; D is unclear. Germline CDR1 reads KGHSH; CDR2 reads LQKENI. The CDR3 spans 14 residues. Trimming cost V 3 bases and J 1 base, with 10 bases left between them. As DNA, the CDR3 is TGTGCCAGCTCACCGCCCTCCATTTCCTACGAGCAGTACTTC. This encodes CASSPPSISYEQYF.

V and J are TRBV7-3 and TRBJ2-1; 10 bases are a match to TRBD1. The CDR3 is made up of 15 amino acids. After removal of 3 bases from V and 4 bases from J, the junction contained 3 bases not matched to a gene. CDR1 is SGHTA, CDR2 FQGTGA, per germline. CDR3 DNA sequence: TGTGCCAGCAGCTTTAGGACAGGGGGATACAATGAGCAGTTCTTC. Protein product: CASSFRTGGYNEQFF.

The chain joins TRBV30 to TRBJ2-5; D possibly corresponds to TRBD1 (5 bases). In germline, CDR1 is GTSNPN, CDR2 SVGIG (reference sequence). CDR3 length: 12 residues. The V end was cut by 3 bases, the J end by 5 bases, with 10 bases between. The CDR3 sequence: CAWSPGWETQYF. CDR3 bases: TGTGCCTGGAGCCCAGGGTGGGAGACCCAGTACTTC.

The chain couples TRBV6-5 to TRBJ1-3; D is perhaps TRBD1 (5 bases). The CDR3 extends over 16 amino acids. CDR1 and CDR2 from the germline V gene are MNHEY and SVGAGI. V shed 2 bases and J shed 0 bases, with 11 bases lying between them. CDR3 residues: CASSYDRKSSGNTIYF. CDR3 nucleotide sequence: TGTGCCAGCAGTTACGACAGAAAAAGCTCTGGAAACACCATATATTTT.

The gene calls are TRBV5-6 and TRBJ1-1; D unclear. Germline V gene data show CDR1 as SGHDT and CDR2 as YYEEEE. Trimming stripped 4 bases from V and 0 bases from J, with 13 bases between. The CDR3 length is 15 residues. The chain's CDR3 is CASSHPPGMNTEAFF. The CDR3, as DNA: TGTGCCAGCAGCCATCCCCCGGGGATGAACACTGAAGCTTTCTTT.

The rearrangement uses TRBV18 and TRBJ2-5; TRBD2 might be the D (5 bases). The V gene lost 2 bases and the J gene lost 5 bases, with 9 bases spanning the gap. Germline-derived CDR1 and CDR2 are KGHSH and LQKENI. This CDR3 has 13 amino acids. CDR3 region: CASSPGGGETQYF. CDR3 DNA: TGTGCCAGCTCACCAGGTGGAGGCGAGACCCAGTACTTC. Based on the CDR3 plus reference TRBV18 and TRBJ2-5, the full variable domain is NAGVMQNPRHLVRRRGQEARLRCSPMKGHSHVYWYRQLPEEGLKFMVYLQKENIIDESGMPKERFSAEFPKEGPSILRIQQVVRGDSAAYFCASSPGGGETQYFGPGTRLLVL.

In regard to this clone: One junction end disagrees with the germline gene, perhaps due to a read error. This rearrangement joins TRBV15 to TRBJ2-7, with 7 bases fitting TRBD1. The CDR3 has 15 amino acids. The germline V gene encodes CDR1 LNHNV and CDR2 YYDKDF (reference sequence). The CDR3 here is CATSRGTVPYVEQYF. Written as DNA, the CDR3 is TGTGCCACAAGCAGAGGGACAGTCCCTTACGTGGAGCAGTACTTC.

This rearrangement joins TRBV20-1 to TRBJ2-7; D gene uncertain. V dropped 6 bases and J dropped 3 bases, with 9 bases sitting between them. This CDR3 contains 11 residues. CDR1 DFQATT and CDR2 SNEGSKA come from the germline V gene (reference sequence). In DNA form, the CDR3 reads TGCAGTGCCGCTAATAACTACGAGCAGTACTTC. Translation: CSAANNYEQYF.

The V gene is TRBV2, the J gene TRBJ2-1; 7 bases map to TRBD1. The CDR3 runs to 13 residues. The germline V gene has CDR1 SNHLY and CDR2 FYNNEI. J gave up 5 bases and V 6 bases, and 4 bases lay outside the gene matches. The DNA of the CDR3 is TGTGCCAGCAGGGGGACAGTAGACAATGAGCAGTTCTTC. Protein sequence: CASRGTVDNEQFF.

The V call is TRBV30, the J call TRBJ2-3; D not resolved. Trimming stripped 4 bases from V and 5 bases from J, with 7 bases between. Germline-derived CDR1 and CDR2 are GTSNPN and SVGIG (reference sequence). The CDR3 is 11 amino acids. Here the CDR3 reads CAWKLVDTQYF. In nucleotides, the CDR3 is TGTGCCTGGAAGTTGGTAGATACGCAGTATTTT.

The chain links TRBV28 to TRBJ1-1; weak D call: TRBD1 (6 bases). The CDR3 is 16 residues long. Germline assignment: CDR1 MDHEN and CDR2 SYDVKM. The V gene lost 6 bases and the J gene lost 7 bases, with 24 bases spanning the gap. CDR3 region: CASRYGGTPRWVEAFF. In DNA form, the CDR3 reads TGTGCCAGCAGGTATGGTGGGACACCCCGTTGGGTTGAAGCTTTCTTT.

The V call is TRBV29-1, the J call TRBJ2-5; D perhaps matches TRBD1 (5 bases). CDR1 SQVTM and CDR2 ANQGSEA come from the germline V gene. Trimming removed 1 base at V and 4 bases at J, with 13 bases between. This CDR3 has 14 amino acids. The CDR3 DNA follows: TGCAGCGTTGAAGGCTACAAGGGGCGAGAGACCCAGTACTTC. Its protein product is CSVEGYKGRETQYF.

By share, this clone counts as medium-sized. The V and J genes are TRBV27 and TRBJ1-2; no clear D gene. The V and J ends lost 5 bases and 0 bases respectively, with 10 bases between them. Looked up from germline, CDR1 is MNHEY and CDR2 is SMNVEV (reference sequence). The CDR3 has 14 amino acids. The CDR3 DNA reads as TGTGCCAGCAGTCCGGGCGCCCCTAACTATGGCTACACCTTC. It is translated as CASSPGAPNYGYTF.

The chain carries TRBV27 and TRBJ2-4, with a possible D match to TRBD2 (5 bases). Germline CDR1 is MNHEY and CDR2 is SMNVEV (reference sequence). This CDR3 comprises 17 residues. V was pared by 5 bases and J by 0 bases, with 17 bases between. In DNA, the CDR3 is TGTGCCAGCAGTCCCCGTGTGACTACCATAGCCAAAAACATTCAGTACTTC. Translation: CASSPRVTTIAKNIQYF.